This T cell receptor beta chain originates from a study of blood T cell repertoires in COVID-19. The method was immunoSEQ multiplex PCR; TCRdb's version includes in-frame clones alone and lacks a portion of them. The profile shows 100,000 to 150,000 clones, over 70% of them singletons. The V gene's germline CDR1 is SNHLY and CDR2 FYNNEI. This CDR3 comprises 14 residues. Trimming took 6 bases from V and 1 from J; bases not matched to a gene: 3. The clonotype originates from a woman aged 65 to 85 with acute or convalescent COVID-19. The chain joins TRBV2 to TRBJ2-1; TRBD2 aligns across 7 bases. The sequencing sample was made of peripheral blood. The CDR3 DNA reads as TGTGCCAGCAGGTGGGGGGGGTCCTACAATGAGCAGTTCTTC. This encodes CASRWGGSYNEQFF.